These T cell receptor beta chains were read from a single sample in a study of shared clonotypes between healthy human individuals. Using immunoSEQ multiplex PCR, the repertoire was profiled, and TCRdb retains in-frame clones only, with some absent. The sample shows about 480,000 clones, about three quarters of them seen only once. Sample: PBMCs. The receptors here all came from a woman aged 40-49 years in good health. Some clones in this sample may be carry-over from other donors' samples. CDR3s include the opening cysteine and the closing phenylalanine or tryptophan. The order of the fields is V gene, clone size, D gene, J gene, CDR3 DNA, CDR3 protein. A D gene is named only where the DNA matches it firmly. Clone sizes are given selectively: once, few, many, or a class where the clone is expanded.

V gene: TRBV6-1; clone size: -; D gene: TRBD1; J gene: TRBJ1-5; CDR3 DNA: TGTGCCAGCAACGAAGGGGACAGGGACAATCAGCCCCAGCATTTT; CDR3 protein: CASNEGDRDNQPQHF
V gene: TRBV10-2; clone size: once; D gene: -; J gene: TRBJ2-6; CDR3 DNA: TGCGCCAGCAGTGAGTCAGTCTCTGGGGCCAACGTCCTGACTTTC; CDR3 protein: CASSESVSGANVLTF
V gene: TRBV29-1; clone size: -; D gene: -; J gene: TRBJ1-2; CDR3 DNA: TGCAGCGTTGAGTCCAGGGCTGTTAACTATGGCTACACCTTC; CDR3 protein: CSVESRAVNYGYTF
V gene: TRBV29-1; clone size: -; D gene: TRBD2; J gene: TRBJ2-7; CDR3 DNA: TGCAGCGGGCGCGGGGGGACCTCCTACGAGCAGTACTTC; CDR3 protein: CSGRGGTSYEQYF
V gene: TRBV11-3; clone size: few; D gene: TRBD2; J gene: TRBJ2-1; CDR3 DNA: TGTGCCAGCAGCGCCGGGACTAGCGGGAGGGTGAATGAGCAGTTCTTC; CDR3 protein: CASSAGTSGRVNEQFF
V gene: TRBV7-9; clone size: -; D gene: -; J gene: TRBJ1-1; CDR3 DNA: TGTGCCAGCGGGGGTAGTGCAAACACTGAAGCTTTCTTT; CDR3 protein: CASGGSANTEAFF
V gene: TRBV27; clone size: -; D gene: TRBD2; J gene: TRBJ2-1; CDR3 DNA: TGTGCCAGCAGTTTACCGGGAGGGCCCTACAATGAGCAGTTCTTC; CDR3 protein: CASSLPGGPYNEQFF
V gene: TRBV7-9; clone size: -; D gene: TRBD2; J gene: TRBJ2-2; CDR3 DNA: TGTGCCAGCTTAACAGCGGGAACCGGGGAGCTGTTTTTT; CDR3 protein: CASLTAGTGELFF
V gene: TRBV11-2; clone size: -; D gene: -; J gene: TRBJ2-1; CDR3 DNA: TGTGCCAGCAGCTTAGAAGGACTAAACCAATACAATGAGCAGTTCTTC; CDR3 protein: CASSLEGLNQYNEQFF
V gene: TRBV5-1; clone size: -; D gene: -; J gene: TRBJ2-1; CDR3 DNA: TGCGCCAGCAGCTTCTCCAGGAGGAATGAGCAGTTCTTC; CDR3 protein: CASSFSRRNEQFF
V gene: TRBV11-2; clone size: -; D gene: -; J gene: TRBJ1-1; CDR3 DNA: TGTGCCAGCAGCTTAGGCCCCACGAGCACTGAAGCTTTCTTT; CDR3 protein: CASSLGPTSTEAFF
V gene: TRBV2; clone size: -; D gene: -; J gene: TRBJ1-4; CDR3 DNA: TGTGCCAGCGGGAGAAACAGTGGGGCAAATGAAAAACTGTTTTTT; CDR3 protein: CASGRNSGANEKLFF
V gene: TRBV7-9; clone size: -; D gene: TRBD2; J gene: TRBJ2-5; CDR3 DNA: TGTGCCAGCAGCTTAGGACTAGCGGGCCTGTCCCAAGAGACCCAGTACTTC; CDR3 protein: CASSLGLAGLSQETQYF
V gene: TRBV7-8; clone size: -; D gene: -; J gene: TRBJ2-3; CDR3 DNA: TGTGCCAGCAGCAGAGACAGAGCCCTAAGCACAGATACGCAGTATTTT; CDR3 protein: CASSRDRALSTDTQYF
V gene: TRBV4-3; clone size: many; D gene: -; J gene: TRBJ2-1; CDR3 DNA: TGCGCCAGCAGCCAAGATTTAACAGTCAATGAGCAGTTCTTC; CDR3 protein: CASSQDLTVNEQFF
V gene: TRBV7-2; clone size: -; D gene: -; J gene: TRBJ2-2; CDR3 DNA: TGTGCCAGCAGCCCCCGGGTTGGGGGCACCGGGGAGCTGTTTTTT; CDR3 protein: CASSPRVGGTGELFF
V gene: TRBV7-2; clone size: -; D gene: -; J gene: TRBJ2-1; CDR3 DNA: TGTGCCAGCAGCTTAGAGAACAATGAGCAGTTCTTC; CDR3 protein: CASSLENNEQFF
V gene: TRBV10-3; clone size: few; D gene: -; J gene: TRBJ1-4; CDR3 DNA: TGTGCCATCACCAGACAGGAGGGTGAAAAACTGTTTTTT; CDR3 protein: CAITRQEGEKLFF
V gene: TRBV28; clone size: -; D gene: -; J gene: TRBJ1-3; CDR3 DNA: TGTGCCAGCAGTACCAGGGTGTCTGGAAACACCATATATTTT; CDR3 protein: CASSTRVSGNTIYF
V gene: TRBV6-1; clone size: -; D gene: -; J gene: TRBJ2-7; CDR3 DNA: TGTGCCAGCACCTTGATGGCCAGGCTACCATACGAGCAGTACTTC; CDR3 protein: CASTLMARLPYEQYF
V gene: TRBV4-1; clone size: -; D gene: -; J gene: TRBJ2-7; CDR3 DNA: TGCGCCAGCAGCCAAGAACTCAGACTTGAGGAGCAGTACTTC; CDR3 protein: CASSQELRLEEQYF
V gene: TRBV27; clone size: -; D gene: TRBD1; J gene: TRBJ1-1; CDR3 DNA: TGTGCCAGCGCCATGGACAGGTTGAACACTGAAGCTTTCTTT; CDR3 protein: CASAMDRLNTEAFF
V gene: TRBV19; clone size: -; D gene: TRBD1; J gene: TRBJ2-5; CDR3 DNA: TGTGCCAGTAGTGAGACAGGGGGTGGCCAAGAGACCCAGTACTTC; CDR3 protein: CASSETGGGQETQYF
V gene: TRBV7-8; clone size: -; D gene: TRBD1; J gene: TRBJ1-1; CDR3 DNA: TGTGCCAGCAGCTTAGCGGCTCGTGGTGGGACAGGGGTAAACACTGAAGCTTTCTTT; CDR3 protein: CASSLAARGGTGVNTEAFF
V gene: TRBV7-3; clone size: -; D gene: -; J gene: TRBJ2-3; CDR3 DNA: TGTGCCAGCAGCTTAGGCGGGACCACAGATACGCAGTATTTT; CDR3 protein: CASSLGGTTDTQYF
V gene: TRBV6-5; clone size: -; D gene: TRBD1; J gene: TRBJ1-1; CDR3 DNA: TGTGCCAGCGGAGAGGACAGGGAATTCCCTGAAGCTTTCTTT; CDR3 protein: CASGEDREFPEAFF
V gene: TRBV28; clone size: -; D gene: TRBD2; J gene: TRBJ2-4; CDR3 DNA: TGTGCCAGCAGTACGGGACTAGCGGTGAGCATTCAGTACTTC; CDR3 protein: CASSTGLAVSIQYF
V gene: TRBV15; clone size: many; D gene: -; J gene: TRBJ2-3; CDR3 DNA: TGTGCCACCAGCAGAGGAGGTATAGGAGATACGCAGTATTTT; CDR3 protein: CATSRGGIGDTQYF
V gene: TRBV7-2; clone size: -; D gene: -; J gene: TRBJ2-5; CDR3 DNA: TGTGCCAGCAGCGCCAAGACTGATTCGGCCCAGTACTTC; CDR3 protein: CASSAKTDSAQYF
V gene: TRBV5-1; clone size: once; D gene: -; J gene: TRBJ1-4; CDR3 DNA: TGCGCCAGCAGCTTGGTTGGGGGGACTAATGAAAAACTGTTTTTT; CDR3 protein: CASSLVGGTNEKLFF
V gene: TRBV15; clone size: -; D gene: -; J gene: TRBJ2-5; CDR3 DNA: TGTGCCACCAGCGGGGGAGGCGGGGTGTACCAAGAGACCCAGTACTTC; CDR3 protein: CATSGGGGVYQETQYF